This T cell receptor beta chain was sequenced in a study of cytomegalovirus exposure and HLA in healthy donors. Study background: Early released data had about 80 million unique TCRs, all coming from HLA-typed donors.

The PCR was carried out with 60 Vbeta primers and 13 Jbeta primers. The table came from immunoSEQ multiplex PCR; TCRdb's copy has only in-frame clones and leaves some out. The profile shows about 150,000 clones, about 80% of them singletons. This CDR3 is built from 15 residues. Germline loops: CDR1 MNHNY, CDR2 SVGAGI (reference sequence). Trimming pared 0 bases from V and 9 bases from J, leaving 17 bases between. The rearrangement uses TRBV6-6 and TRBJ1-2, with D perhaps matching TRBD1 (5 bases). The sequence was obtained from a man younger than 35 in good health and CMV-seronegative. The sample taken for sequencing was PBMCs. The CDR3 sequence: CASSYSSGIGSSYTF. DNA for the CDR3: TGTGCCAGCAGTTACTCATCAGGGATCGGGAGTAGCTACACCTTC.